A selection of T cell receptor beta chains follows, all from one sample in a study of OX40 agonist ivuxolimab in advanced cancers. Method: immunoSEQ multiplex PCR; TCRdb's copy keeps in-frame clones and lacks some. The data show some 74,000 clones, with about 91% seen just once and roughly 6.9% held by the top ten. The specimen was CD4+ or CD8+ T cells sorted from blood, collected in a trial of the OX40 agonist ivuxolimab. The source of these receptors is an adult with an advanced solid tumor such as melanoma, head and neck, liver or kidney cancer. The CDR3 runs from the conserved cysteine through the conserved F or W. The order of the fields is J gene, D gene, clone size, V gene, CDR3 protein, CDR3 DNA. A D gene is named only where the DNA matches it firmly. Clone size is given for some rows only: seen once, a few or many times, or a class if the clone is expanded.

TRBJ1-4 - - TRBV18 CASSPRVLATNEKLFF TGTGCCAGCTCACCGAGGGTTCTAGCAACTAATGAAAAACTGTTTTTT
TRBJ2-7 - - TRBV10-1 CASSENQGWDEQYF TGCGCCAGCAGTGAGAATCAGGGTTGGGACGAGCAGTACTTC
TRBJ1-1 - - TRBV18 CASSPQGKGGTEAFF TGTGCCAGCTCACCACAGGGTAAGGGGGGCACTGAAGCTTTCTTT
TRBJ2-6 - - TRBV19 CASSDQASGANVLTF TGTGCCAGTAGTGATCAGGCATCTGGGGCCAACGTCCTGACTTTC
TRBJ2-5 - - TRBV14 CASSQGVGGAARETQYF TGTGCCAGCAGCCAAGGAGTTGGGGGCGCGGCTCGGGAGACCCAGTACTTC
TRBJ2-3 TRBD1 - TRBV7-9 CASSEPRDRPSTDTQYF TGTGCCAGCAGCGAACCCCGGGACAGACCTAGCACAGATACGCAGTATTTT
TRBJ1-1 TRBD1 - TRBV29-1 CSVDRGRTEAFF TGCAGCGTTGACAGGGGGCGAACTGAAGCTTTCTTT
TRBJ2-7 TRBD1 - TRBV11-2 CASSLGTGASYEQYF TGTGCCAGCAGCTTGGGGACAGGGGCTTCCTACGAGCAGTACTTC
TRBJ2-5 TRBD2 - TRBV5-1 CASSSGLAGVRETQYF TGCGCCAGCAGCTCGGGACTAGCGGGAGTACGGGAGACCCAGTACTTC
TRBJ2-2 TRBD2 few TRBV4-2 CASSQWPRTSSQNTGELFF TGTGCCAGCAGCCAATGGCCACGGACTAGCTCTCAGAACACCGGGGAGCTGTTTTTT
TRBJ1-5 TRBD1 - TRBV30 CAWNTNRGQGRISNQPQHF TGTGCCTGGAACACGAACAGGGGACAGGGGAGAATTAGCAATCAGCCCCAGCATTTT
TRBJ2-7 TRBD2 - TRBV27 CASSPVFSGAPTYEQYF TGTGCCAGCAGTCCCGTTTTTAGCGGGGCCCCTACCTACGAGCAGTACTTC
TRBJ1-5 - - TRBV5-5 CASSLESGRNQPQHF TGTGCCAGCAGCTTGGAATCAGGGCGCAATCAGCCCCAGCATTTT
TRBJ2-1 TRBD2 - TRBV9 CASSVQAGGNEQFF TGTGCCAGCAGCGTACAAGCGGGAGGCAATGAGCAGTTCTTC
TRBJ1-2 - once TRBV6-5 CASRSTANYGYTF TGTGCCAGCAGGTCAACAGCAAACTATGGCTACACCTTC
TRBJ2-7 - - TRBV6-5 CASSTGLYEQYF TGTGCCAGCAGCACAGGGTTGTACGAGCAGTACTTC
TRBJ2-7 TRBD2 - TRBV15 CATSKELAGGGPYEQYF TGTGCCACCAGCAAGGAACTAGCGGGAGGAGGCCCCTACGAGCAGTACTTC
TRBJ2-3 TRBD2 - TRBV5-6 CASSAGLAGEYF TGTGCCAGCAGCGCCGGACTAGCGGGAGAGTATTTT
TRBJ2-3 - - TRBV18 CASSSTVVSDTQYF TGTGCCAGCTCATCGACTGTAGTATCAGATACGCAGTATTTT
TRBJ2-6 - - TRBV11-2 CASEAEWGISGANVLTF TGTGCCTCCGAAGCCGAATGGGGAATATCTGGGGCCAACGTCCTGACTTTC
TRBJ1-5 - - TRBV5-1 CASSLDGQPQHF TGCGCCAGCAGCCTCGACGGTCAGCCCCAGCATTTT
TRBJ2-3 TRBD2 - TRBV5-1 CASSLLSGGHTQYF TGCGCCAGCAGCTTGTTGTCGGGAGGCCATACGCAGTATTTT
TRBJ2-5 - - TRBV10-3 CAISVRGDGETQYF TGTGCCATCAGTGTTCGGGGCGATGGGGAGACCCAGTACTTC
TRBJ1-2 - - TRBV28 CASLQEVNYGYTF TGTGCCAGTCTGCAGGAGGTTAACTATGGCTACACCTTC
TRBJ2-5 TRBD1 - TRBV9 CASSARDREETQYF TGTGCCAGCAGCGCCCGGGACAGAGAAGAGACCCAGTACTTC
TRBJ2-5 - - TRBV28 CASSGFAAQYF TGTGCCAGCAGTGGCTTTGCGGCCCAGTACTTC
TRBJ2-5 TRBD1 once TRBV7-3 CASSLTGVRETQYF TGTGCCAGCAGCTTGACAGGGGTCCGGGAGACCCAGTACTTC
TRBJ2-5 TRBD1 - TRBV18 CASSPYRGQGSETQYF TGTGCCAGCTCACCATACCGCGGACAGGGGTCAGAGACCCAGTACTTC
TRBJ1-1 TRBD1 once TRBV28 CASSYVTGLNTEAFF TGTGCCAGCAGCTACGTGACAGGGCTGAACACTGAAGCTTTCTTT
TRBJ1-5 - - TRBV19 CASSIRGGGQPQHF TGTGCCAGTAGTATAAGGGGAGGAGGTCAGCCCCAGCATTTT
TRBJ2-5 - - TRBV15 CATSFRRGQETQYF TGTGCCACCAGCTTCCGGCGGGGTCAAGAGACCCAGTACTTC
TRBJ1-2 - - TRBV6-5 CASSDEPGRSYGYTF TGTGCCAGCAGCGACGAGCCCGGGCGTTCATATGGCTACACCTTC
TRBJ2-3 TRBD2 - TRBV28 CASLWTSEKKQYF TGTGCCAGTTTATGGACTAGCGAAAAAAAGCAGTATTTT
TRBJ1-3 - - TRBV6-1 CASSADIFSGNTIYF TGTGCCAGCAGTGCTGATATCTTCTCTGGAAACACCATATATTTT
TRBJ2-7 - - TRBV18 CASSPLGRNEQYF TGTGCCAGCTCACCACTGGGGAGAAACGAGCAGTACTTC
TRBJ2-5 TRBD2 - TRBV7-8 CASRGLAGVETQYF TGTGCCAGCAGGGGACTAGCGGGAGTAGAGACCCAGTACTTC
TRBJ2-3 - - TRBV28 CASIPRLVSTDTQYF TGTGCCAGCATCCCGAGACTAGTTAGCACAGATACGCAGTATTTT
TRBJ1-2 TRBD1 - TRBV4-2 CASRNRGGGYTF TGTGCCAGCAGAAACAGGGGTGGCGGCTACACCTTC
TRBJ1-2 TRBD1 - TRBV30 CAWRPGQGPYGYTF TGTGCCTGGAGGCCAGGACAGGGACCCTATGGCTACACCTTC
TRBJ1-1 - - TRBV11-2 CASSPQTVSEAFF TGTGCCAGCAGCCCTCAGACGGTCTCTGAAGCTTTCTTT
TRBJ2-1 TRBD2 - TRBV28 CASSLLPGGPNLFF TGTGCCAGCAGTTTACTTCCGGGAGGGCCAAATCTGTTCTTC
TRBJ2-1 TRBD2 once TRBV4-1 CASSRSGSSYNEQFF TGCGCCAGCAGCCGTAGCGGGAGTTCCTACAATGAGCAGTTCTTC
TRBJ2-7 - - TRBV7-6 CASSFVGSSYEQYF TGTGCCAGCAGCTTTGTGGGAAGTTCCTACGAGCAGTACTTC
TRBJ1-1 - once TRBV5-1 CASSLTAGANTEAFF TGCGCCAGCAGCTTGACTGCAGGGGCTAACACTGAAGCTTTCTTT
TRBJ2-3 TRBD2 - TRBV29-1 CSVGTSGSTDTQYF TGCAGCGTCGGGACTAGCGGGAGCACAGATACGCAGTATTTT
TRBJ2-5 - - TRBV18 CASSRKETQYF TGTGCCAGCTCACGGAAAGAGACCCAGTACTTC
TRBJ2-5 TRBD1 - TRBV29-1 CSVEVDRYQKTQYF TGCAGCGTTGAAGTGGACAGGTACCAGAAGACCCAGTACTTC
TRBJ2-1 - - TRBV6-1 CASRFAGNEQFF TGTGCCAGCAGGTTTGCGGGCAATGAGCAGTTCTTC
TRBJ2-2 - - TRBV5-1 CASTVATNTGELFF TGCGCCAGCACGGTGGCAACCAACACCGGGGAGCTGTTTTTT
TRBJ2-7 - - TRBV7-8 CASSPPVAPEQYF TGTGCCAGCAGCCCCCCGGTGGCGCCCGAGCAGTACTTC
TRBJ2-7 TRBD2 once TRBV7-2 CASSLRPSGRVLSYEQYF TGTGCCAGCAGCTTACGGCCTAGCGGGAGAGTTCTCTCCTACGAGCAGTACTTC
TRBJ2-3 TRBD2 - TRBV7-6 CASSPGLAGGLDTQYF TGTGCCAGCAGTCCGGGACTAGCGGGAGGATTAGATACGCAGTATTTT
TRBJ2-2 TRBD1 - TRBV28 CASLQGQAITGELFF TGTGCCTCCCTACAGGGGCAGGCGATCACCGGGGAGCTGTTTTTT
TRBJ2-5 - - TRBV7-9 CASSPEQGETQYF TGTGCCAGCAGCCCCGAACAGGGAGAGACCCAGTACTTC
TRBJ1-2 - - TRBV5-1 CASRLRGQGAANYGYTF TGCGCCAGCAGGTTGAGGGGTCAGGGTGCAGCTAACTATGGCTACACCTTC